This is a list of T cell receptor beta chains from one sample in a study of control samples from healthy donors and cancer patients. Sequenced by immunoSEQ multiplex PCR; TCRdb stores in-frame clones only, minus some. The profile shows approximately 70,000 clones, over 85% of them singletons. Specimen: PBMCs. Receptor source: a man between 60 and 75 years old with colorectal cancer. The CDR3 runs from the conserved cysteine through the conserved F or W. A D gene is named only where the DNA matches it firmly. The listing skips clone size in some rows; elsewhere it reads once, few, many or a size class.

clone size	D gene	CDR3 length	J gene	V gene	CDR3 protein	CDR3 DNA
once	NA	15	TRBJ2-6	TRBV30	CAWSVANSGANVLTF	TGTGCCTGGAGTGTGGCGAACTCTGGGGCCAACGTCCTGACTTTC
NA	TRBD2	14	TRBJ2-1	TRBV10-2	CASRLAGGPNEQFF	TGCGCCAGCAGGCTAGCGGGGGGGCCGAATGAGCAGTTCTTC
NA	NA	13	TRBJ2-7	TRBV7-8	CASSRHRSPEQYF	TGTGCCAGCAGCCGCCACAGGTCGCCCGAGCAGTACTTC
once	NA	11	TRBJ1-2	TRBV6-4	CASSDQGRYTF	TGTGCCAGCAGTGACCAGGGTCGGTACACCTTC
NA	TRBD2	17	TRBJ2-1	TRBV15	CATMTSGGPVSYNEQFF	TGTGCCACCATGACTAGCGGGGGGCCGGTCTCCTACAATGAGCAGTTCTTC
NA	NA	14	TRBJ2-7	TRBV7-9	CASSLAAGANEQYF	TGTGCCAGCAGCTTAGCCGCCGGGGCTAACGAGCAGTACTTC
NA	NA	12	TRBJ1-3	TRBV6-5	CASSRAGSTIYF	TGTGCCAGCTCTAGGGCTGGGAGCACCATATATTTT
NA	NA	10	TRBJ2-2	TRBV29-1	CSVVAGELFF	TGCAGCGTTGTCGCCGGGGAGCTGTTTTTT
NA	NA	14	TRBJ2-7	TRBV6-2/TRBV6-3	CASSTPRGVPEQYF	TGTGCCAGCAGTACCCCAAGAGGGGTCCCCGAGCAGTACTTC
once	NA	14	TRBJ2-7	TRBV2	CASSFGQSSYEQYF	TGTGCCAGCAGTTTCGGACAGAGCTCCTACGAGCAGTACTTC
NA	NA	13	TRBJ1-5	TRBV29-1	CSVVDGGGEAQHF	TGCAGCGTCGTCGACGGCGGGGGCGAGGCCCAGCATTTT
NA	NA	12	TRBJ1-2	TRBV5-5	CASSSDSYGYTF	TGTGCCAGCAGCTCTGACAGTTATGGCTACACCTTC
once	NA	18	TRBJ2-4	TRBV5-5	CASSLEGAGQLAKNIQYF	TGTGCCAGCAGCTTGGAAGGGGCGGGACAACTAGCCAAAAACATTCAGTACTTC
NA	NA	12	TRBJ2-3	TRBV9	CASSVVGDTQYF	TGTGCCAGCAGCGTGGTGGGGGATACGCAGTATTTT
NA	NA	12	TRBJ1-2	TRBV5-8	CASSLGPSGYTF	TGTGCCAGCAGCCTCGGTCCGAGTGGCTACACCTTC
NA	TRBD1	14	TRBJ1-2	TRBV6-6	CASSHGQANYGYTF	TGTGCCAGCAGCCACGGACAGGCGAACTATGGCTACACCTTC
NA	TRBD1	15	TRBJ2-7	TRBV6-1	CASSEMGQGPYEQYF	TGTGCCAGCAGTGAAATGGGACAGGGCCCCTACGAGCAGTACTTC
NA	NA	14	TRBJ1-1	TRBV7-3	CASSLRDQNTEAFF	TGTGCCAGCAGCTTAAGGGATCAGAACACTGAAGCTTTCTTT
once	TRBD1	15	TRBJ2-5	TRBV7-2	CASSLGTGGRETQYF	TGTGCCAGCAGCTTAGGGACAGGGGGGCGAGAGACCCAGTACTTC
NA	NA	16	TRBJ2-6	TRBV5-1	CASSTETFSGANVLTF	TGCGCCAGCAGCACAGAGACCTTCTCTGGGGCCAACGTCCTGACTTTC
NA	NA	13	TRBJ2-3	TRBV6-5	CASRLASTDTQYF	TGTGCCAGCAGGCTCGCCAGCACAGATACGCAGTATTTT
NA	NA	14	TRBJ1-5	TRBV7-9	CASSWGDSNQPQHF	TGTGCCAGCAGCTGGGGGGATAGCAATCAGCCCCAGCATTTT
NA	NA	11	TRBJ1-1	TRBV28	CASGQDRVAFF	TGTGCCAGCGGCCAGGACCGAGTAGCTTTCTTT
NA	NA	17	TRBJ1-1	TRBV5-1	CASSPGGQGHMNTEAFF	TGCGCCAGCAGCCCCGGCGGGCAGGGCCATATGAACACTGAAGCTTTCTTT
few	TRBD1	11	TRBJ2-7	TRBV2	CTTGAIYEQYF	TGCACCACAGGGGCGATCTACGAGCAGTACTTC
NA	NA	13	TRBJ1-6	TRBV27	CATPGSYNSPLHF	TGTGCCACCCCAGGCTCCTATAATTCACCCCTCCACTTT
NA	NA	15	TRBJ1-4	TRBV7-3	CASSLTAGFGEKLFF	TGTGCCAGCAGCTTAACGGCGGGGTTCGGTGAAAAACTGTTTTTT
NA	NA	12	TRBJ2-4	TRBV2	CASSEGGNIQYF	TGTGCCAGCAGTGAAGGGGGTAACATTCAGTACTTC
few	NA	14	TRBJ1-6	TRBV14	CASSQVAGNSPLHF	TGTGCCAGCAGCCAAGTGGCAGGGAATTCACCCCTCCACTTT
NA	NA	13	TRBJ1-1	TRBV7-9	CASSLEENTEAFF	TGTGCCAGCAGCTTAGAAGAAAATACTGAAGCTTTCTTT
few	NA	16	TRBJ2-3	TRBV6-7	CASSYSRGSRTDTQYF	TGTGCCAGCAGTTACTCCCGGGGGTCCCGCACAGATACGCAGTATTTT
NA	NA	16	TRBJ1-5	TRBV4-3	CASSLPVGGWGQPQHF	TGCGCCAGCAGCCTACCCGTGGGGGGATGGGGTCAGCCCCAGCATTTT
NA	TRBD2	14	TRBJ2-5	TRBV7-8	CASSFQTSGETQYF	TGTGCCAGCAGCTTCCAAACTAGCGGAGAGACCCAGTACTTC
NA	TRBD1	14	TRBJ2-1	TRBV19	CASNPGQAYNEQFF	TGTGCCAGTAACCCGGGACAGGCCTACAATGAGCAGTTCTTC
once	NA	15	TRBJ2-3	TRBV11-2	CASSLRAASTDTQYF	TGTGCCAGCAGCCTTAGGGCGGCTAGCACAGATACGCAGTATTTT
NA	NA	11	TRBJ2-7	TRBV12-3/TRBV12-4	CASSPSYEQYF	TGTGCCAGCAGTCCTTCCTACGAGCAGTACTTC
NA	NA	19	TRBJ1-5	TRBV12-5	CASGLVRIEGMISGQPQHF	TGTGCTAGTGGTTTGGTACGGATTGAGGGTATGATTTCGGGTCAGCCCCAGCATTTT
NA	NA	14	TRBJ2-7	TRBV10-1	CASSENFGVGEQYF	TGCGCCAGCAGTGAAAACTTCGGCGTGGGGGAGCAGTACTTC
NA	NA	15	TRBJ1-2	TRBV6-5	CASSYSGTALYGYTF	TGTGCCAGCAGTTACTCTGGCACAGCGCTCTATGGCTACACCTTC
NA	NA	12	TRBJ2-7	TRBV7-9	CASSAQGYEQYF	TGTGCCAGCAGCGCACAGGGTTACGAGCAGTACTTC
NA	NA	13	TRBJ1-5	TRBV12-3/TRBV12-4	CASSLVENQPQHF	TGTGCCAGCAGTTTGGTAGAGAATCAGCCCCAGCATTTT
NA	NA	15	TRBJ2-1	TRBV5-1	CASSLGVGSYNEQFF	TGCGCCAGCAGCTTGGGGGTTGGGTCCTACAATGAGCAGTTCTTC
NA	NA	14	TRBJ2-3	TRBV5-1	CASSWGAGTDTQYF	TGCGCCAGCAGCTGGGGGGCGGGCACAGATACGCAGTATTTT
NA	TRBD1	14	TRBJ2-7	TRBV4-3	CASSRGQGAYEQYF	TGCGCCAGCAGCCGTGGACAGGGGGCCTACGAGCAGTACTTC
NA	NA	14	TRBJ1-1	TRBV27	CASSLSGQYTEAFF	TGTGCCAGCAGTTTATCTGGACAGTATACAGAAGCTTTCTTT
NA	NA	15	TRBJ2-4	TRBV4-3	CASSQELMGGNIQYF	TGCGCCAGCAGCCAAGAATTGATGGGGGGAAACATTCAGTACTTC
NA	NA	16	TRBJ2-6	TRBV30	CASPPVLLSGANVLTF	TGTGCCTCCCCCCCGGTCCTGCTCTCTGGGGCCAACGTCCTGACTTTC
NA	NA	14	TRBJ1-2	TRBV10-1	CASSGDGVYYGYTF	TGCGCCAGCAGTGGAGACGGGGTCTACTATGGCTACACCTTC